This T cell receptor (beta chain) is drawn from a study of T cell repertoires in cytomegalovirus infection. Study-level findings and limits: Identification of carriers of CMV plus the relevant HLA was performed using cumulative public TCR beta family frequency.

As concerns this clonotype: Its antigen is unknown.

Each CDR3 protein gets one entry after TCRdb re-called the reads with MiXCR. Of 800,000 to 950,000 distinct CDR3 sequences listed, around a third were seen once; the top ten hold around 12%. The germline V gene encodes CDR1 MNHEY and CDR2 SVGAGI. V lost 5 bases, J lost 4 bases, and 11 bases lay in between. The CDR3 extends over 13 amino acids. The receptor was isolated from a human donor in good health (CMV status not recorded). Some clones in this sample may be carry-over from other donors' samples. The sequences come from cultured CD8+ T cells from PBMCs, collected from culture after CMV antigen stimulation. V usage is TRBV6-5 and J usage is TRBJ1-1, with D perhaps TRBD1 (6 bases). The CDR3: CASSKTGGTEAFF. The CDR3, as DNA: TGTGCCAGCAGTAAGACAGGAGGCACTGAAGCTTTCTTT.